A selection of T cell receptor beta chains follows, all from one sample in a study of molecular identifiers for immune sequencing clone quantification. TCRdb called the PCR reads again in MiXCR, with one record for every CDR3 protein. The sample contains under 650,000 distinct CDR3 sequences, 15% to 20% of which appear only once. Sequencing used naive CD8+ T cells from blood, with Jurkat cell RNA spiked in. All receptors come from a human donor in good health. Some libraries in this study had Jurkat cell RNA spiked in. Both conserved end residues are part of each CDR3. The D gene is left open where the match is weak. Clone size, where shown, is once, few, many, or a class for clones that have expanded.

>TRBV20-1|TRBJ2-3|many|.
CSARDTRGPRTDTQYF
TGCAGTGCTAGAGATACCCGGGGCCCCCGCACAGATACGCAGTATTTT
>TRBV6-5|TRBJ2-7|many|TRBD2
CASSYSGTSRTYEQYF
TGTGCCAGCAGTTACTCTGGGACTAGCCGCACCTACGAGCAGTACTTC
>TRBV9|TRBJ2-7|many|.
CASSAEGSAYEQYF
TGTGCCAGCAGCGCCGAGGGTTCCGCCTACGAGCAGTACTTC
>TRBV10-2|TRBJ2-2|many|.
CASKHNTGELFF
TGCGCCAGCAAACACAACACCGGGGAGCTGTTTTTT
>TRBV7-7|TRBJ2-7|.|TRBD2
CASTLRLGGTYERYF
TGTGCTAGCACCCTGAGATTGGGGGGGACCTACGAGCGGTACTTC
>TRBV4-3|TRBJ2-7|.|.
CASSQESRVYEQYF
TGCGCCAGCAGCCAAGAGAGCCGGGTTTACGAGCAGTACTTC
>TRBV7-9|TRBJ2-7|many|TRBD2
CASGSSLIGASGSKPYEQYF
TGTGCCAGCGGCTCGAGCCTTATCGGGGCTAGCGGGAGTAAGCCCTACGAGCAGTACTTC
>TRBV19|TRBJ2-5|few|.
CASKVSGEGSETQYF
TGTGCCAGTAAAGTCAGCGGAGAGGGTTCAGAGACCCAGTACTTC
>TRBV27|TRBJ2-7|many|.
CASSGYPQGGSSYEQYF
TGTGCCAGCAGCGGATACCCACAGGGCGGGAGCTCCTACGAGCAGTACTTC
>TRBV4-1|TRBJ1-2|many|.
CASSQDSSTVLFGYTF
TGCGCCAGCAGCCAAGACTCGAGCACAGTACTTTTCGGCTACACCTTC
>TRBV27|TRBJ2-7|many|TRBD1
CASSLSTRGLQYF
TGTGCCAGCAGTTTATCGACGAGGGGGCTTCAGTACTTC
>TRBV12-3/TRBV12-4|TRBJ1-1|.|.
CASSPIQGMTEAFF
TGTGCCAGCAGTCCCATCCAGGGCATGACTGAAGCTTTCTTT
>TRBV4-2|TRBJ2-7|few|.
CASSQDTPDSYSYEQYF
TGTGCCAGCAGCCAAGATACCCCGGACAGCTACTCCTACGAGCAGTACTTC
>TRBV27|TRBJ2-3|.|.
CASSEMGRTDTQYF
TGTGCCAGCAGTGAGATGGGACGCACAGATACGCAGTATTTT
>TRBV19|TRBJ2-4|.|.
CASSIQAKTTQYF
TGTGCCAGTAGTATTCAAGCCAAAACCACTCAGTACTTC
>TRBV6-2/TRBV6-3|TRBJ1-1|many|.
CASSYLWNTEAFF
TGTGCCAGCAGTTATTTGTGGAACACTGAAGCTTTCTTT
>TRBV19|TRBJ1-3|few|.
CASKPGVGGGNTIYF
TGTGCCAGTAAGCCAGGAGTCGGAGGAGGAAACACCATATATTTT
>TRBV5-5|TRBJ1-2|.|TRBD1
CASSSFPTGGISVDYGYTF
TGTGCCAGCAGCTCGTTTCCTACAGGGGGCATCAGCGTTGACTATGGCTACACCTTC
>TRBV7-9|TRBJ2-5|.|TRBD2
CASSLVGTSAQETQYF
TGTGCCAGCAGCTTAGTGGGGACTAGCGCCCAAGAGACCCAGTACTTC
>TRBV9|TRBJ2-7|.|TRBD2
CASSAGLPGTSGEYEQYF
TGTGCCAGCAGCGCGGGACTCCCCGGGACTAGCGGGGAGTACGAGCAGTACTTC
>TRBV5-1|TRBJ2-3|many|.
CASRQTLDPITDTQYF
TGCGCCAGCAGGCAAACACTAGATCCAATCACAGATACGCAGTATTTT
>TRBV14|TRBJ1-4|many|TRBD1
CASRDRLNEKLFF
TGTGCCAGCCGGGACAGACTAAATGAAAAACTGTTTTTT
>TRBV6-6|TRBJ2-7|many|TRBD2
CASSYSTSGGVEQYF
TGTGCCAGCAGTTACTCGACTAGCGGGGGAGTCGAGCAGTACTTC
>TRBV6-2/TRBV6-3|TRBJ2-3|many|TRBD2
CASSYGGGGLTDTQYF
TGTGCCAGCAGTTACGGCGGGGGGGGCCTCACAGATACGCAGTATTTT
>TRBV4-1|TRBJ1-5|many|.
CASSQDNSNQPQHF
TGCGCCAGCAGCCAAGATAATAGCAATCAGCCCCAGCATTTT
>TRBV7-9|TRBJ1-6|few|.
CASSNNGSPLHF
TGTGCCAGCAGCAACAATGGTTCACCCCTCCACTTT
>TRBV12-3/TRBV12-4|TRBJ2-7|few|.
CASSLDGFSYEQYF
TGTGCCAGCAGTCTTGACGGGTTCTCCTACGAGCAGTACTTC
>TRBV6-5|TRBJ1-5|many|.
CASRKAGQSNQPQHF
TGTGCCAGCAGAAAGGCTGGGCAGTCCAATCAGCCCCAGCATTTT
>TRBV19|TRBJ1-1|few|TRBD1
CASSMEQTYRGNTEAFF
TGTGCCAGTAGTATGGAGCAGACTTACAGGGGAAACACTGAAGCTTTCTTT
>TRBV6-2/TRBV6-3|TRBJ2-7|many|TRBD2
CASSYSRSSGAYEQYF
TGTGCCAGCAGTTACAGTCGGTCTAGCGGTGCCTACGAGCAGTACTTC
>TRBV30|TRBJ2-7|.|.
CAWRRGIYEQYF
TGTGCCTGGAGGCGGGGAATTTACGAGCAGTACTTC
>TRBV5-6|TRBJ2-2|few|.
CASSLDFGSGINTGELFF
TGTGCCAGCAGCTTGGATTTCGGGAGCGGTATCAACACCGGGGAGCTGTTTTTT
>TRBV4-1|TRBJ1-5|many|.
CASSQDRAEQPQHF
TGCGCCAGCAGCCAAGATCGGGCAGAACAGCCCCAGCATTTT
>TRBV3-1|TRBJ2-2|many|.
CASSQDSRDPRRNTGELFF
TGTGCCAGCAGCCAAGATAGTAGGGATCCGAGACGAAACACCGGGGAGCTGTTTTTT
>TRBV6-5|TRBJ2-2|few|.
CASSYSMFGRGTGELFF
TGTGCCAGCAGTTACTCGATGTTCGGGAGAGGTACCGGGGAGCTGTTTTTT
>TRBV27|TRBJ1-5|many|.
CASSLTVGSNQPQHF
TGTGCCAGCAGTTTGACAGTCGGTAGCAATCAGCCCCAGCATTTT
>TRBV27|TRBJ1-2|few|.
CASSLSGQGFTGYTF
TGTGCCAGCAGTTTGTCGGGGCAGGGGTTTACTGGCTACACCTTC
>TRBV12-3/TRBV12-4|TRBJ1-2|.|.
CASGGVGLTSYGYTF
TGTGCCAGCGGCGGCGTGGGATTGACATCGTATGGCTACACCTTC
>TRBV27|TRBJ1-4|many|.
CASSPRGSTNEKLFF
TGTGCCAGCAGTCCCAGGGGATCGACTAATGAAAAACTGTTTTTT
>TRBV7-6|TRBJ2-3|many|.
CASSSRGRSEVTDTQYF
TGTGCCAGCAGCTCCAGAGGTCGGAGCGAGGTAACAGATACGCAGTATTTT
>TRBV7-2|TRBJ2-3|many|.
CASSFLNWVAIDTQYF
TGTGCCAGCAGCTTCTTGAATTGGGTAGCAATAGATACGCAGTATTTT
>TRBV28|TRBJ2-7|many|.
CASSLRGDYEQYF
TGTGCCAGCAGTTTAAGGGGGGACTACGAGCAGTACTTC